The entry below gives a single TCR beta chain sequence along with its context. This record comes from a study of technical replicates of blood from four donors. Libraries were prepared by immunoSEQ multiplex PCR; TCRdb keeps only in-frame clonotypes and omits some of them. Among roughly 79,000 clones listed, about 92% were seen once. Sequencing was carried out using T cells isolated from PBMCs. This sequence was found in a human donor in good health.

CDR3 bases: TGTGCCAGCGGTGACAGCTACGAGCAGTACTTC. Its protein product is CASGDSYEQYF. The chain uses TRBV19 and TRBJ2-7; weak D call: TRBD1 (5 bases). The CDR3 runs 11 residues. The germline V gene has CDR1 LNHDA and CDR2 SQIVND (reference sequence). Deletions cut 9 bases from V and 3 bases from J, with 9 bases between.